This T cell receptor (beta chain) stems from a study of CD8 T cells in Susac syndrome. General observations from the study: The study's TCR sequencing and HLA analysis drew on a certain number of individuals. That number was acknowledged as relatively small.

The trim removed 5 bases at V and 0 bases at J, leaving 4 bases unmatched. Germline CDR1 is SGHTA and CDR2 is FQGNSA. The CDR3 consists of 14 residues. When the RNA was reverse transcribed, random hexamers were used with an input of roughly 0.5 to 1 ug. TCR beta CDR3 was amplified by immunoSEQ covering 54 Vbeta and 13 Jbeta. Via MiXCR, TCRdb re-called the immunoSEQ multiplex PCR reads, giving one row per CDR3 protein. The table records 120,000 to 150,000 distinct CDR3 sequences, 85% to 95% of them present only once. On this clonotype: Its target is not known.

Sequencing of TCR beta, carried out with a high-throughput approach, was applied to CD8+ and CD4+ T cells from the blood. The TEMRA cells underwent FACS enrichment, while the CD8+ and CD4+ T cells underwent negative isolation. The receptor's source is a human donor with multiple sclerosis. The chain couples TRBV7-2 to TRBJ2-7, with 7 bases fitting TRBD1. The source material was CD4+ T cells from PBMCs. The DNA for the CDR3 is TGTGCCAGCAGCAATTCAGGGGGCTCCTACGAGCAGTACTTC. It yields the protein CASSNSGGSYEQYF.